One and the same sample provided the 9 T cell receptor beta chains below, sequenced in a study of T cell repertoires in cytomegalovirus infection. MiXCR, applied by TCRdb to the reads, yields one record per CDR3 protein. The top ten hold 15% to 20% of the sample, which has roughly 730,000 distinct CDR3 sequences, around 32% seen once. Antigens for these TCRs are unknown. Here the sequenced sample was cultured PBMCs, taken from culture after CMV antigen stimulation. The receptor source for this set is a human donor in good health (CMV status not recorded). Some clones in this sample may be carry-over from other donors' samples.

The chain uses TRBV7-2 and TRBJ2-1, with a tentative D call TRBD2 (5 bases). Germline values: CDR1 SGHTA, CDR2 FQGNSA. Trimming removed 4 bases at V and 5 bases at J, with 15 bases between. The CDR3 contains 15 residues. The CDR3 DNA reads TGTGCCAGCAGCTCCGGACTGCAGAGCCACAATGAGCAGTTCTTC. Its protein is CASSSGLQSHNEQFF. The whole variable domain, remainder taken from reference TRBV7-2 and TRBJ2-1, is GAGVSQSPSNKVTEKGKDVELRCDPISGHTALYWYRQSLGQGLEFLIYFQGNSAPDKSGLPSDRFSAERTGGSVSTLTIQRTQQEDSAVYLCASSSGLQSHNEQFFGPGTRLTVL.

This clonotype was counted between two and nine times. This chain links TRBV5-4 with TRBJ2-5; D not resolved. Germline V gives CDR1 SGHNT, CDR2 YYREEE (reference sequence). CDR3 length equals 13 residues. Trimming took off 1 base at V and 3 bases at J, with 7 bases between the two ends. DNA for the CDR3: TGTGCCAGCAGCTTGCCCAGAGAAGAGACCCAGTACTTC. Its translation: CASSLPREETQYF.

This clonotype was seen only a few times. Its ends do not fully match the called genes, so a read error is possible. CDR3: CAISKPPVGGTNYGYTF. CDR3 sequence (DNA): TGTGCCATCAGTAAACCACCTGTCGGCGGAACTAATTATGGCTACACCTTC. This sequence joins TRBV10-3 and TRBJ1-2; D call uncertain. The CDR3 has 17 residues. Germline V gene sequence: CDR1 ENHRY, CDR2 SYGVKD.

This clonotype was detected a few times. The CDR3 coding sequence is TGTGCCAGCACCCCGGACAGGGGGCGATCCTATGAGCAGTTCTTC. Translating it yields CASTPDRGRSYEQFF. The V gene is TRBV6-6, the J gene TRBJ2-1; 11 nucleotides line up with TRBD1. The J segment lost 8 bases and the V segment lost 7 bases, leaving 10 bases of the junction unmatched. The germline V gene encodes CDR1 MNHNY and CDR2 SVGAGI (reference sequence). The CDR3 sequence is 15 residues long.

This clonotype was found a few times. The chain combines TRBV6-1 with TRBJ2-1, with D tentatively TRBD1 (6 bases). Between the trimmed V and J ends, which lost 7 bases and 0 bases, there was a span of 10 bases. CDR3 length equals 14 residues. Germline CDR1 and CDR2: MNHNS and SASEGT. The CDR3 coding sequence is TGTGCCAGCACCCCGGACAGCTCCTACAATGAGCAGTTCTTC. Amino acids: CASTPDSSYNEQFF.

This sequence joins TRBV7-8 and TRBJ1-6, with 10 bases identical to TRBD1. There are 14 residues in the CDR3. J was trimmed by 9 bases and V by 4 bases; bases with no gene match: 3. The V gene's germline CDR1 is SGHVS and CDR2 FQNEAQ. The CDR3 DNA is TGTGCCAGCAGCTGGGGGACAGGGGTTTCACCCCTCCACTTT. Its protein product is CASSWGTGVSPLHF.

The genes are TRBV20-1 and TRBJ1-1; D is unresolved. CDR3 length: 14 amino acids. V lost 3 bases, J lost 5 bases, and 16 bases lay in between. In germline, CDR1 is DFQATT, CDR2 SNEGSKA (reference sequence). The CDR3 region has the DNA TGCAGTGCTAGCCCAGGACGGAGGACGACTGAAGCTTTCTTT. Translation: CSASPGRRTTEAFF.

CDR3 in DNA: TGTGCCAGCAGCCAAGAATTCGGACAGTTTTTACTGTTTTTT. The encoded protein is CASSQEFGQFLLFF. This rearrangement joins TRBV4-2 to TRBJ1-4; TRBD1 might be the D (6 bases). This CDR3 is built from 14 residues. The germline V and J ends were trimmed by 0 bases and 13 bases, with 15 bases remaining between them. CDR1 and CDR2 from the germline V gene are LGHNA and YNFKEQ.

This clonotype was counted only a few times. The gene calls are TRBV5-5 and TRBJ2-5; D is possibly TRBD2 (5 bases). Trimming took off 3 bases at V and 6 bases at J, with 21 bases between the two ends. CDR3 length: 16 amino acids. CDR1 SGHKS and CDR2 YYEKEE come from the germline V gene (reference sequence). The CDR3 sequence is CASSSNLDGGRKTQYF. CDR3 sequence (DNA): TGTGCCAGCAGCTCGAACCTGGACGGAGGACGGAAGACCCAGTACTTC.